This T cell receptor (beta chain) derives from a study of T cell responses to AZD1222 COVID-19 vaccine. This CDR3 spans 13 amino acids. The V end lost 4 bases, the J end lost 0 bases, and 6 bases lay between the germline ends. Assay: immunoSEQ multiplex PCR; the TCRdb copy retains only in-frame clones and omits some. The profile shows 180,000 or so clones, about nine tenths of them singletons. The chain combines TRBV12-3 or TRBV12-4 with TRBJ1-1; possible D gene TRBD1, 5 bases. Sequenced here: peripheral blood, sampled 28 days after the second AZD1222 dose. The origin of this receptor is an adult who received the AZD1222 COVID-19 vaccine. CDR3 bases: TGTGCCAGCAGTTGGGGGGTGAACACTGAAGCTTTCTTT. Its protein is CASSWGVNTEAFF.